This passage covers 27 T cell receptor beta chains from one sample sequenced in a study of cytotoxic CD8 clonotypes in ibrutinib-treated CLL. Data came from immunoSEQ multiplex PCR; TCRdb stores just in-frame clones and leaves some out. The sample includes approximately 120,000 clones, 58% of them seen just once. Sequenced material: PBMCs, taken after 24 months of ibrutinib treatment. Receptors originate from a human donor with chronic lymphocytic leukemia.

This rearrangement joins TRBV25-1 to TRBJ2-3, with 12 bases lining up with TRBD2. V lost 5 bases to trimming and J lost 4 bases; unmatched junction nucleotides: 1. The CDR3 totals 14 residues. The V gene's germline CDR1 is MGHDK and CDR2 SYGVNS. CDR3 nucleotides: TGTGCCAGCAGTCTAGCGGGGGGGGCAGATACGCAGTATTTT. Its protein product is CASSLAGGADTQYF.

The V gene is TRBV29-1, the J gene TRBJ1-2; 7 bases map to TRBD1. The germline CDR1 and CDR2 sequences are SQVTM and ANQGSEA. J was trimmed by 14 bases and V by 0 bases; bases with no gene match: 9. This CDR3 is 12 amino acids long. CDR3 in DNA: TGCAGCGTTGAAGAACGACAGGGACCACTAACCTTC. Protein: CSVEERQGPLTF.

This clone turned up a few times. This chain uses TRBV6-6 with TRBJ1-2; D gene uncertain. The germline V gene encodes CDR1 MNHNY and CDR2 SVGAGI (reference sequence). V was clipped by 2 bases and J by 2 bases, with 9 bases between them. The CDR3 runs 14 residues. DNA for the CDR3: TGTGCCAGCAGTTACAGCGGCGGAAACTATGGCTACACCTTC. Its protein product is CASSYSGGNYGYTF.

This clone was counted once. The chain joins TRBV5-1 to TRBJ2-6; 7 nucleotides agree with TRBD2. Trimming at V came to 3 bases and at J to 2 bases, leaving 5 bases not matched to a gene. CDR1 and CDR2 (germline): SGHRS, YFSETQ. This CDR3 is 16 amino acids long. The chain's CDR3 is CASSSRRGAGANVLTF. In nucleotides, the CDR3 is TGCGCCAGCAGCTCCCGCCGGGGGGCTGGGGCCAACGTCCTGACTTTC.

The chain carries TRBV27 and TRBJ2-7; D is tentatively TRBD1 or TRBD2 (5 bases each). V lost 5 bases and J lost 0, with 8 bases in between. CDR3 length equals 13 residues. From germline, CDR1 is MNHEY and CDR2 SMNVEV (reference sequence). The chain's CDR3 is CASSPGLSYEQYF. CDR3 DNA: TGTGCCAGCAGTCCGGGGCTCTCCTACGAGCAGTACTTC.

This clone came up a few times. The chain employs TRBV5-1 and TRBJ2-3; D is perhaps TRBD1 (6 bases). CDR3 length equals 15 residues. CDR1 is SGHRS, CDR2 YFSETQ, per germline. Trimming removed 2 bases at V and 0 bases at J, with 10 bases between. CDR3 DNA sequence: TGCGCCAGCAGCTTTGAGGGGGTTAGCACAGATACGCAGTATTTT. It is translated as CASSFEGVSTDTQYF.

This clone appeared a single time. The chain couples TRBV9 to TRBJ1-3; D remains ambiguous. The CDR3 covers 14 residues. The germline CDR1 and CDR2 sequences are SGDLS and YYNGEE. With 4 bases removed from V and 0 bases from J, the gap between germline ends came to 8 bases. The CDR3 spells CASSKTLSGNTIYF. CDR3 coding DNA: TGTGCCAGCAGCAAGACCCTCTCTGGAAACACCATATATTTT.

This clone has only a few counts. This chain links TRBV5-1 with TRBJ1-2; TRBD1 agrees at 7 bases. The V and J ends lost 3 bases and 10 bases, in that order; junction bases with no gene match: 6. The CDR3 runs 12 residues. CDR1 and CDR2 from the germline V gene are SGHRS and YFSETQ. This chain's CDR3 is CASSSTGQAYTF. In DNA form, the CDR3 reads TGCGCCAGCAGCTCCACCGGACAGGCCTACACCTTC.

The chain employs TRBV6-1 and TRBJ2-3; 8 nucleotides line up with TRBD2. The CDR3 consists of 15 residues. V gave up 7 bases and J gave up 4 bases; unmatched junction bases: 10. The germline V gene has CDR1 MNHNS and CDR2 SASEGT. This CDR3 reads CASTPGGALSDTQYF. Here the CDR3 DNA reads TGTGCCAGCACTCCCGGGGGGGCCCTATCAGATACGCAGTATTTT.

This chain links TRBV27 with TRBJ1-2, with D possibly being TRBD1 (5 bases). The CDR3 loop spans 15 amino acids. Germline V CDR1 and CDR2: MNHEY, SMNVEV (reference sequence). V lost 3 bases, J lost 4 bases, and 15 bases lay in between. The CDR3 loop reads CASSFSAQAFYGYTF. The DNA for the CDR3 is TGTGCCAGCAGTTTTTCAGCACAGGCATTCTATGGCTACACCTTC.

The CDR3 protein is CASSAGQKPYEQYF. In nucleotides, the CDR3 is TGTGCCAGCAGCGCCGGACAGAAACCCTACGAGCAGTACTTC. The rearrangement uses TRBV27 and TRBJ2-7; maybe TRBD1 (6 bases). Per the germline V gene, CDR1 is MNHEY and CDR2 is SMNVEV (reference sequence). The CDR3 length is 14 residues. Trimming left V 6 bases short and J 2 bases short, with 14 bases between.

This clone was counted only a few times. The V call is TRBV2, the J call TRBJ2-7; 9 bases line up with TRBD1. The germline CDR1 and CDR2 sequences are SNHLY and FYNNEI. The ends lost 4 bases at V and 3 bases at J; junction bases unmatched: 4. The CDR3 is made up of 14 amino acids. The chain's CDR3 is CASSGGTGIYEQYF. Written as DNA, the CDR3 is TGTGCCAGCAGTGGGGGGACAGGGATCTACGAGCAGTACTTC.

The chain carries TRBV7-6 and TRBJ2-7, with no clear D. V was cut by 3 bases and J by 1 base, with 7 bases left in between. The CDR3 is 13 amino acids. Germline lookup yields CDR1 SGHVS and CDR2 FNYEAQ. The CDR3 sequence is CASSFGESYEQYF. The CDR3 nucleotides are TGTGCCAGCAGCTTTGGGGAATCCTACGAGCAGTACTTC.

In this sample, this clone turned up a few times. The J gene is TRBJ2-3, the V gene TRBV25-1, with D perhaps matching TRBD1 or TRBD2 (5 bases each). The V end was cut by 6 bases, the J end by 2 bases, with 9 bases between. The germline V gene encodes CDR1 MGHDK and CDR2 SYGVNS. The CDR3 loop spans 13 amino acids. CDR3 sequence: CASSGAHTDTQYF. CDR3 coding DNA: TGTGCCAGCAGCGGGGCCCACACAGATACGCAGTATTTT.

The V call is TRBV6-5, the J call TRBJ1-2; D possibly corresponds to TRBD1 (6 bases). The germline V and J ends were trimmed by 6 bases and 8 bases, with 16 bases remaining between them. This CDR3 is 13 amino acids long. The germline V gene encodes CDR1 MNHEY and CDR2 SVGAGI. The CDR3 loop is CASSRQGKEGYTF. As DNA, the CDR3 is TGTGCCAGCAGCAGGCAGGGGAAGGAAGGCTACACCTTC.

The rearrangement joins TRBV9 to TRBJ2-7, with 14 bases identical to TRBD2. Germline CDR1 is SGDLS and CDR2 is YYNGEE. V lost 4 bases and J lost 5; bases outside the gene matches: 8. This CDR3 is 16 amino acids long. The chain's CDR3 is CASSPRTSGGIDEQYF. The CDR3 DNA sequence: TGTGCCAGCAGCCCCAGGACTAGCGGGGGGATCGACGAGCAGTACTTC. Based on the CDR3 plus reference TRBV9 and TRBJ2-7, the full variable domain is DSGVTQTPKHLITATGQRVTLRCSPRSGDLSVYWYQQSLDQGLQFLIQYYNGEERAKGNILERFSAQQFPDLHSELNLSSLELGDSALYFCASSPRTSGGIDEQYFGPGTRLTVT.

The chain uses TRBV28 and TRBJ1-1; no clear D gene. Germline V CDR1 and CDR2: MDHEN, SYDVKM. V was pared by 6 bases and J by 4 bases, with 12 bases between. This CDR3 region has 13 residues. This CDR3 is CASRDVAGTEAFF. Here the CDR3 DNA reads TGTGCCAGCAGGGACGTGGCCGGCACTGAAGCTTTCTTT.

This clone occurred once. The chain is built from TRBV5-1 and TRBJ1-1; D is undetermined. Germline CDR1 is SGHRS and CDR2 is YFSETQ. The CDR3 covers 14 residues. Trimming removed 0 bases at V and 1 base at J, with 7 bases between. The DNA for the CDR3 is TGCGCCAGCAGCTTGGTCAGAGAGAACACTGAAGCTTTCTTT. Translated: CASSLVRENTEAFF.

This clone was counted only a few times. The chain couples TRBV10-3 to TRBJ2-2; 12 bases match TRBD2. Germline trimming cut 6 bases from V and 6 bases from J; bases unmatched to any gene: 8. Germline V gives CDR1 ENHRY, CDR2 SYGVKD. The CDR3 is 16 amino acids. CDR3 sequence: CAIRDSTSGGAGELFF. CDR3 nucleotides: TGTGCCATCAGGGACTCGACTAGCGGGGGTGCCGGGGAGCTGTTTTTT.

This clone was observed at least ten times. The chain links TRBV7-8 to TRBJ1-2; possibly TRBD1 for D (5 bases). The CDR3 consists of 18 residues. V was clipped by 4 bases and J by 0 bases, with 21 bases between them. Germline lookup yields CDR1 SGHVS and CDR2 FQNEAQ. The CDR3 spells CASSYSSPGTGANYGYTF. CDR3 DNA sequence: TGTGCCAGCAGCTATTCCTCTCCCGGGACTGGAGCTAACTATGGCTACACCTTC.

The genes are TRBV5-1 and TRBJ1-2; no clear D gene. Looked up from germline, CDR1 is SGHRS and CDR2 is YFSETQ. V was pared by 4 bases and J by 5 bases, with 21 bases between. The CDR3 has 16 amino acids. The CDR3 loop reads CASSREISDSKYGYTF. The CDR3 DNA reads TGCGCCAGCAGCCGTGAGATATCAGACTCGAAGTATGGCTACACCTTC.

The chain has TRBV4-2 and TRBJ2-2, with D unclear. The CDR3 runs to 12 residues. V was clipped by 6 bases and J by 3 bases, with 5 bases between them. Looked up from germline, CDR1 is LGHNA and CDR2 is YNFKEQ. Written as DNA, the CDR3 is TGTGCCAGCAGGGGCGACACCGGGGAGCTGTTTTTT. Its translation: CASRGDTGELFF.

The rearrangement links TRBV6-5 to TRBJ1-2; a possible D gene is TRBD1 (6 bases). Looked up from germline, CDR1 is MNHEY and CDR2 is SVGAGI. CDR3 size: 15 residues. Trimming stripped 4 bases from V and 4 bases from J, with 16 bases between. CDR3 DNA sequence: TGTGCCAGCAGTTCCGCCTACCAGGGGTCCTATGGCTACACCTTC. As protein: CASSSAYQGSYGYTF.

This clone was counted a few times. This chain joins TRBV6-1 and TRBJ1-3; no clear D gene. Germline V gene data show CDR1 as MNHNS and CDR2 as SASEGT. Trimming took off 2 bases at V and 0 bases at J, with 5 bases between the two ends. The CDR3 runs to 14 residues. In nucleotides, the CDR3 is TGTGCCAGCAGTGAACGGATCTCTGGAAACACCATATATTTT. Translation gives CASSERISGNTIYF.

The gene calls are TRBV29-1 and TRBJ2-7; 10 positions agree with TRBD1. The CDR3 contains 13 residues. The junction had 5 bases not matched to a gene; V was cut back by 3 bases and J by 6 bases. Germline CDR1 reads SQVTM; CDR2 reads ANQGSEA. This CDR3 is CSVDRQGASEQYF. The CDR3 DNA reads TGCAGCGTTGACAGACAGGGGGCAAGCGAGCAGTACTTC.

This clone has a handful of counts. The rearrangement links TRBV6-1 to TRBJ1-2, with D uncertain. The CDR3 consists of 11 residues. Germline CDR1 MNHNS, CDR2 SASEGT. The V end was cut by 2 bases, the J end by 2 bases, with 0 bases between. The CDR3, as DNA: TGTGCCAGCAGTGAAAACTATGGCTACACCTTC. Amino acids: CASSENYGYTF.

This clone was observed a handful of times. This rearrangement joins TRBV30 to TRBJ2-2; D is unresolved. Per germline, CDR1 GTSNPN and CDR2 SVGIG (reference sequence). Deletions cut 0 bases from V and 11 bases from J, with 13 bases between. The CDR3 runs to 13 residues. DNA of the CDR3: TGTGCCTGGAGTGTCTCAGAGGAAAGAGAGCTGTTTTTT. Encoded protein: CAWSVSEERELFF.